The T cell receptor (beta chain) under discussion was sequenced for a study of siplizumab effects on memory and regulatory T cells. This CDR3 contains 15 residues. Per germline, CDR1 KGHSH and CDR2 LQKENI. The junction had 5 bases not matched to a gene; V was cut back by 3 bases and J by 5 bases. Sequencing used immunoSEQ multiplex PCR; TCRdb keeps in-frame clones, though not all of them. The table shows over 60,000 clones, with about 89% occurring only once. The rearrangement uses TRBV18 and TRBJ2-3, with 10 positions matching TRBD2. The clonotype was recovered from a human donor in good health. What was sequenced was CD8+ T cells sorted from blood. CDR3 residues: CASSPRTSGEDTQYF. The CDR3, as DNA: TGTGCCAGCTCACCTCGGACTAGCGGAGAAGATACGCAGTATTTT.